This T cell receptor (beta chain) was identified during a study of CD8 T cells in ankylosing spondylitis. Study conclusions and caveats: Matched ankylosing spondylitis synovial fluid reportedly showed significant enrichment of disease-linked clones. A motif in TCR beta, a set of 8 or 9 highly homologous variants, appeared characteristic of ankylosing spondylitis blood.

This CDR3 is 11 amino acids long. Between the trimmed V and J ends, which lost 5 bases and 6 bases, there was a span of 7 bases. This clonotype was picked up a small number of times. Antigen specificity is unknown. The authors made TCR beta libraries by quantitative 5'-RACE with molecular barcodes. Using its own MiXCR run on the 5' RACE reads, TCRdb lists one record per CDR3 protein. In the table there are 300,000 to 400,000 distinct CDR3 sequences, roughly 20% of which are singletons. This chain uses TRBV12-3 or TRBV12-4 with TRBJ1-1; D not certain. Sequencing input: blood, either unsorted or a sorted T cell fraction (not recorded which). The sequence was collected from a male donor with ankylosing spondylitis or in good health (not recorded which). CDR3 protein: CASSPGPEAFF. The DNA for the CDR3 is TGTGCCAGCAGTCCCGGGCCTGAAGCTTTCTTT.